This T cell receptor beta chain stems from a study of T cell repertoires in cytomegalovirus infection. Study background: Peptides in the study included HLA-C-restricted and HLA-B-restricted CMV epitopes. CMV infection plus the matching HLA type was flagged by public TCR beta signatures. Findings of the study overall: Within the response measured ex vivo, HLA-C-restricted CMV-specific TCR beta clonotypes were dominant. Summed frequency of shared TCR beta families picked out CMV carriers who also had the relevant HLA.

Germline CDR1 and CDR2: SEHNR and FQNEAQ (reference sequence). V shed 3 bases and J 4 bases; nucleotides not matched to a gene: 19. The CDR3 spans 19 residues. Worth noting for this clonotype: Its antigen is still unknown.

From the reads, TCRdb called clonotypes with MiXCR, one entry per CDR3 protein. The table has approximately 1,000,000 distinct CDR3 sequences, around 32% seen once. The sequence was collected from a human donor in good health (CMV status not recorded). Some clones in this sample may be carry-over from other donors' samples. The source material was cultured CD8+ T cells from PBMCs, sampled from culture after CMV antigen stimulation. The V and J genes are TRBV7-9 and TRBJ1-2, with TRBD1 identical over 8 bases. The DNA of the CDR3 is TGTGCCAGCAGCTTGTATTCCAGGACAGGGAGCGGAGGCGGCTATGGCTACACCTTC. Encoded protein: CASSLYSRTGSGGGYGYTF.